This TCR beta chain emerged from a study of CD8+ T cells in alopecia areata. Turning to the study itself: Using the percentage of affected scalp area, treated patients' severity was scored.

Study-level findings and limits: There were also resident alphabeta T cells of normal skin sequenced in scalp samples. Scalp clonality and expanded CD8+ clones among the top 100 fell significantly with tofacitinib. The study found higher clonality in lesional than normal scalp, especially in alopecia totalis/universalis.

Comment on this clone: Its matching antigen is unknown.

The authors extracted RNA and reverse transcribed it into cDNA as the sequencing template. Sequenced by immunoSEQ multiplex PCR; TCRdb stores in-frame clones only, minus some. The sample records approximately 220,000 clones, roughly two fifths being singletons. Treatment: oral pan-JAK inhibitor, 5-10 mg twice daily. V lost 4 bases, J lost 3 bases, and 5 bases stayed unmatched. Germline values: CDR1 SGHNT, CDR2 YYREEE (reference sequence). The CDR3 is 15 amino acids. The chain employs TRBV5-4 and TRBJ2-1; 9 bases agree with TRBD2. The origin of this receptor is a human donor with alopecia areata. Sample: CD4+ T cells sorted from blood, taken at roughly week 30, from a patient treated with tofacitinib. The CDR3 sequence: CASSRGLAVYNEQFF. The CDR3 DNA sequence: TGTGCCAGCAGCCGGGGACTAGCAGTCTACAATGAGCAGTTCTTC.